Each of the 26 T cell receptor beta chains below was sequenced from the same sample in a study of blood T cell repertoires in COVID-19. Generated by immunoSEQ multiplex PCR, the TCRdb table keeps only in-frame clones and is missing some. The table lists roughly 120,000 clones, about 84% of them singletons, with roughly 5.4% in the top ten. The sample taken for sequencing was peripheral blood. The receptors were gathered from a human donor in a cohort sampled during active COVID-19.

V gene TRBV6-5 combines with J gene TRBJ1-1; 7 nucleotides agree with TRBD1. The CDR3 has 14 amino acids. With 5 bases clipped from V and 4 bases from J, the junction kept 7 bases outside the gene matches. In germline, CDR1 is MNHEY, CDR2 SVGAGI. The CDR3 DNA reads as TGTGCCAGCAGTCATAACAGGGGTTCCACTGAAGCTTTCTTT. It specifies CASSHNRGSTEAFF.

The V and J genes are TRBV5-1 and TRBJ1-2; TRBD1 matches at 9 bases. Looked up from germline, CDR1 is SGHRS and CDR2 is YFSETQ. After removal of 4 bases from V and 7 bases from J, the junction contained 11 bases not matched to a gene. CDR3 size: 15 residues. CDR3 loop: CASSQRTGDQVGYTF. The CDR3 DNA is TGCGCCAGCAGCCAAAGGACAGGGGATCAGGTTGGCTACACCTTC.

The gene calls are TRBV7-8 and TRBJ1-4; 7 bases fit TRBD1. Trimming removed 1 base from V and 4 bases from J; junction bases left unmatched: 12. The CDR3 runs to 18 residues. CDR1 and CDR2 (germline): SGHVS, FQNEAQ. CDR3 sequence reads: CASSLGFGRTGLNEKLFF. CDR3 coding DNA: TGTGCCAGCAGCTTAGGCTTCGGGCGGACAGGACTTAATGAAAAACTGTTTTTT.

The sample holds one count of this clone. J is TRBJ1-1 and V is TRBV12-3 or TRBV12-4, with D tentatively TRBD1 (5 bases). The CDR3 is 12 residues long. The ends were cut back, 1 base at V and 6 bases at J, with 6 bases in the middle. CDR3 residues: CASSLGGAEAFF. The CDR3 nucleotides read TGTGCCAGCAGTTTAGGGGGGGCTGAAGCTTTCTTT.

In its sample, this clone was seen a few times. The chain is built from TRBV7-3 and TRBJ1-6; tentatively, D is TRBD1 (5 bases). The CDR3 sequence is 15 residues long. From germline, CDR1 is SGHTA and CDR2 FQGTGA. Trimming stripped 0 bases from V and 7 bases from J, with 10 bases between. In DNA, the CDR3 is TGTGCCAGCAGCTTAACGGGGGGAAACAATTCACCCCTCCACTTT. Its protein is CASSLTGGNNSPLHF.

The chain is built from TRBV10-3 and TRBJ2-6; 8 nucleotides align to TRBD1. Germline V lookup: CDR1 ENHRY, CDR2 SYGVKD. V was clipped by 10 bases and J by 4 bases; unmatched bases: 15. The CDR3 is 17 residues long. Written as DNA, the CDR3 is TGTGCCACAGCAGTCAGGGGGCTCGCTGAGGGGGCCAACGTCCTGACTTTC. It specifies CATAVRGLAEGANVLTF.

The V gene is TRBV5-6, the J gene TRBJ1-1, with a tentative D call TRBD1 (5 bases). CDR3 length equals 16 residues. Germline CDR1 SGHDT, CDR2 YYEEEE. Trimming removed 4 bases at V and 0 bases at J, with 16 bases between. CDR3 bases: TGTGCCAGCAGCAGCCTTCGACAGCCTATGAACACTGAAGCTTTCTTT. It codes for CASSSLRQPMNTEAFF.

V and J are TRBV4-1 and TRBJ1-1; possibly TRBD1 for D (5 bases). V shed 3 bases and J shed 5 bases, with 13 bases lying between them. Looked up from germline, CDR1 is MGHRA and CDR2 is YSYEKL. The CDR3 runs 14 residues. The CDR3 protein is CASSHSQVRTEAFF. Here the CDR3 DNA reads TGCGCCAGCAGCCATTCACAGGTTAGGACTGAAGCTTTCTTT.

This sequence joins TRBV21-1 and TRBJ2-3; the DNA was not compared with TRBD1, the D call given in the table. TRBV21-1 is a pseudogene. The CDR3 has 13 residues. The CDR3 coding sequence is TGTGCTCCGGGACAGGGGGACACAGATACGCAGTATTTT. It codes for CAPGQGDTDTQYF.

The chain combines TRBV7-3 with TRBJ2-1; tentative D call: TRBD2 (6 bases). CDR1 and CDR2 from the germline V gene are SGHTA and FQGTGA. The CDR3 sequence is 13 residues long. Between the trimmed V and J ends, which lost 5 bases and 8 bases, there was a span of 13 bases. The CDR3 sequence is CASSPSSGYEQFF. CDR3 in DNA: TGTGCCAGCAGCCCGAGTAGCGGATATGAGCAGTTCTTC.

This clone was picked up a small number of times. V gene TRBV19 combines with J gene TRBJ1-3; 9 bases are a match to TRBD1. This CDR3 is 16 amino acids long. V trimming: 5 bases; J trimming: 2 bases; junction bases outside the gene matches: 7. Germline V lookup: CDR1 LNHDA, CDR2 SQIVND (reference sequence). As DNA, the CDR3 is TGTGCCAGTAGTGTTCTGACAGGGGGTCCTGGAAACACCATATATTTT. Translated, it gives CASSVLTGGPGNTIYF.

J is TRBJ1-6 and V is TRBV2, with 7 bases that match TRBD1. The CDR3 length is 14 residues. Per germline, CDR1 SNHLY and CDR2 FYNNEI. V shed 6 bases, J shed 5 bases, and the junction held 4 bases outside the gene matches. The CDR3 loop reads CASSSTGNNSPLHF. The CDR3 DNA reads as TGTGCCAGCAGCTCGACAGGGAATAATTCACCCCTCCACTTT.

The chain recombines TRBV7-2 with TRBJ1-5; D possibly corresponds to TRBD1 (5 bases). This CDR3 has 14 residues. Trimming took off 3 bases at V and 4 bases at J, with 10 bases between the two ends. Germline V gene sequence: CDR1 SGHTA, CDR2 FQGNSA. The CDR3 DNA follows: TGTGCCAGCAGCTTTGGGGGGGTTAATCAGCCCCAGCATTTT. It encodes CASSFGGVNQPQHF.

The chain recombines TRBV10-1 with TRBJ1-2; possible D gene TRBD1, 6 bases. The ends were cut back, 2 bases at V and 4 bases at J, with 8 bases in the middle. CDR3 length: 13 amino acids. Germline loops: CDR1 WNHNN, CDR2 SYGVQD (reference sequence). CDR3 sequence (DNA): TGCGCCAGCAGTGAGGGGACATCCTATGGCTACACCTTC. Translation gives CASSEGTSYGYTF.

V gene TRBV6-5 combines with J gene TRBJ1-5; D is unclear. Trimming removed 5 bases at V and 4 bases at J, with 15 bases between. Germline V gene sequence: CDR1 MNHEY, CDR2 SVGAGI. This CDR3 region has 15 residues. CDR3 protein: CASSRGTAANQPQHF. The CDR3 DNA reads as TGTGCCAGCAGTAGAGGAACGGCTGCTAATCAGCCCCAGCATTTT.

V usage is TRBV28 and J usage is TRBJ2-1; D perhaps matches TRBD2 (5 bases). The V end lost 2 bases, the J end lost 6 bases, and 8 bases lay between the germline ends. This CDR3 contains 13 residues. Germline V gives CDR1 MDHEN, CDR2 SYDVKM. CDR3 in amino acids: CASSLLAGNEQFF. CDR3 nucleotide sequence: TGTGCCAGCAGTTTACTCGCGGGCAATGAGCAGTTCTTC.

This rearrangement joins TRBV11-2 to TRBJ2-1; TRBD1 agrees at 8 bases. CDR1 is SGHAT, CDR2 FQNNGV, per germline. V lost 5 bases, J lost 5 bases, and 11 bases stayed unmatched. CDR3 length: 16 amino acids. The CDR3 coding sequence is TGTGCCAGCAGCCTCCTACACGGGACAGGCCACAATGAGCAGTTCTTC. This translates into CASSLLHGTGHNEQFF.

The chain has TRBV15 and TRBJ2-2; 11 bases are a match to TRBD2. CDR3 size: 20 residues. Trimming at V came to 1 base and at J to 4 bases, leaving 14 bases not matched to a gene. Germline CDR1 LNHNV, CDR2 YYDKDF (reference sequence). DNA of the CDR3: TGTGCCACCAGCAGAGGTCGGGGTGGTAGCGGGAGGGTTGGCACCGGGGAGCTGTTTTTT. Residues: CATSRGRGGSGRVGTGELFF.

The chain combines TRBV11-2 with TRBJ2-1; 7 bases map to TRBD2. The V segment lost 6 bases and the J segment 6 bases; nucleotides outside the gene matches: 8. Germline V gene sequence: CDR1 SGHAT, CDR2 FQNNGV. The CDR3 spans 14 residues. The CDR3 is CASRETGTTNEQFF. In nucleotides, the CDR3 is TGTGCCAGCAGGGAAACCGGGACTACCAATGAGCAGTTCTTC. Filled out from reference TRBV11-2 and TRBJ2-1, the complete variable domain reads EAGVAQSPRYKIIEKRQSVAFWCNPISGHATLYWYQQILGQGPKLLIQFQNNGVVDDSQLPKDRFSAERLKGVDSTLKIQPAKLEDSAVYLCASRETGTTNEQFFGPGTRLTVL.

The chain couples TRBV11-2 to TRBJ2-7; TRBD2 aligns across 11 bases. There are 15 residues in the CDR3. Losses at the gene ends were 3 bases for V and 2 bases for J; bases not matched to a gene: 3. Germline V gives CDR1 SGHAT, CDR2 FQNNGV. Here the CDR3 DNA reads TGTGCCAGCAGCTTTGGGACTAGCGGCCCCTACGAGCAGTACTTC. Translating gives CASSFGTSGPYEQYF.

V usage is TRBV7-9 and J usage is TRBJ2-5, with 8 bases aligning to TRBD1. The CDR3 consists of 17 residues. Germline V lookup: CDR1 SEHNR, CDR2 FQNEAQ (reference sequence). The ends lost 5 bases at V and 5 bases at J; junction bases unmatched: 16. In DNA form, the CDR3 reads TGTGCCAGCAGCCCTGGGGGTGGCAGGGGGCCGTGGGAGACCCAGTACTTC. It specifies CASSPGGGRGPWETQYF.

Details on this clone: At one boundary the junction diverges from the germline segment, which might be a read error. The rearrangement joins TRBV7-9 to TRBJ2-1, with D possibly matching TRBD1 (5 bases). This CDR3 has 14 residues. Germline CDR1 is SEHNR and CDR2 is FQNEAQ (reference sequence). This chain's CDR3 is CASSATGSFNEQFF. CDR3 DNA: TGTGCCAGCAGCGCCACAGGTTCCTTCAATGAGCAGTTCTTC.

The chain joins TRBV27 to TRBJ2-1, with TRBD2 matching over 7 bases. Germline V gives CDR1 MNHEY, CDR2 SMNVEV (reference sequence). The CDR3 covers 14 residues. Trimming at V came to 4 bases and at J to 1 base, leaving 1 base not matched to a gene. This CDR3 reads CASSSSGSYNEQFF. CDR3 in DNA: TGTGCCAGCAGTTCTAGCGGTTCCTACAATGAGCAGTTCTTC.

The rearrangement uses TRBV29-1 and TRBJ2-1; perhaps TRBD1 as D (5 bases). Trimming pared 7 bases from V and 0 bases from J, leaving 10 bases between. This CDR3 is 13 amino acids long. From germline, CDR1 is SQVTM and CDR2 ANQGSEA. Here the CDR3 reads CSAVDSSYNEQFF. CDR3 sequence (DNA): TGCAGCGCCGTCGACAGCTCCTACAATGAGCAGTTCTTC.

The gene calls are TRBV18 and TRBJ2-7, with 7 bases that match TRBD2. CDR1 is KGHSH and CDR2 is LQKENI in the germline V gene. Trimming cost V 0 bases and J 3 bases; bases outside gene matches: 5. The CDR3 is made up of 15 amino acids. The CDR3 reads CASSPPSSGFYEQYF. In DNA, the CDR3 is TGTGCCAGCTCACCACCGTCTAGCGGATTCTACGAGCAGTACTTC.

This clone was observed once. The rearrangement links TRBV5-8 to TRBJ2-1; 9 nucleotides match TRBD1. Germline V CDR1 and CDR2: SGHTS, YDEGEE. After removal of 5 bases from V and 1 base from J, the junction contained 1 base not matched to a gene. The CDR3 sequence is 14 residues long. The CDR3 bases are TGTGCCAGCAGGACAGGGGGGTCCTACAATGAGCAGTTCTTC. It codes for CASRTGGSYNEQFF.